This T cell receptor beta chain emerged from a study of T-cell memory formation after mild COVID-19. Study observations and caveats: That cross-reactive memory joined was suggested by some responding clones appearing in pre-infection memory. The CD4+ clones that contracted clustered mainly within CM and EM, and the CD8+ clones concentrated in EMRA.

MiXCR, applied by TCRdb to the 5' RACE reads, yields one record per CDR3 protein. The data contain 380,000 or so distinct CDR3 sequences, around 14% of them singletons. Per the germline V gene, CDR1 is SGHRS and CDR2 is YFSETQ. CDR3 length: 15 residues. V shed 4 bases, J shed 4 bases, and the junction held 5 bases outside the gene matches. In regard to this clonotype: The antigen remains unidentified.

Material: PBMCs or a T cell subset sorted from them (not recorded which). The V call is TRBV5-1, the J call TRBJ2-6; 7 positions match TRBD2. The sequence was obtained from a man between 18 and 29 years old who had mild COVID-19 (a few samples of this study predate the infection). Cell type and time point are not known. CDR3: CASSPTSPGANVLTF. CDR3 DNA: TGCGCCAGCAGCCCGACTAGCCCCGGGGCCAACGTCCTGACTTTC. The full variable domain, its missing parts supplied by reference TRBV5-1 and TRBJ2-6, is KAGVTQTPRYLIKTRGQQVTLSCSPISGHRSVSWYQQTPGQGLQFLFEYFSETQRNKGNFPGRFSGRQFSNSRSEMNVSTLELGDSALYLCASSPTSPGANVLTFGAGSRLTVL.